The clone carrying this TCR beta chain was detected many times. What it binds is not known. The V gene lost 2 bases and the J gene lost 3 bases, with 11 bases spanning the gap. Germline V gives CDR1 MNHEY, CDR2 SVGEGT. CDR3 length: 15 residues. The source of the sample is a study of Graves' ophthalmopathy and Graves' hyperthyroidism. Study in general: Researchers obtained peripheral blood at initial diagnosis, before any treatment had begun. Study-wide points: Blood repertoires reportedly contained most expanded thyroid clonotypes above 0.001 frequency.

RNA transcripts yielded amplified TCR beta CDR3 regions. After a first-round RT-PCR with HTBI primers, a second-round multiplex PCR was run. TCRdb re-analysed the multiplex PCR reads in MiXCR, keeping a single row per CDR3 protein. The sample carries a few hundred thousand distinct CDR3 sequences, about 16% recorded once. Hyperthyroidism showing no ophthalmopathy within 18 months of follow-up was stable. The TCR originated in a woman in her late teens or twenties with stable Graves' hyperthyroidism. Sequenced input: peripheral blood. The V gene is TRBV6-2 or TRBV6-3, the J gene TRBJ1-5, with a tentative D call TRBD1 (5 bases). The CDR3 protein is CASSYVRVLNQPQHF. CDR3 in DNA: TGTGCCAGCAGTTACGTCAGGGTCCTCAATCAGCCCCAGCATTTT.